This T cell receptor beta chain was sequenced during a study of blood T cells in healthy people across ages. A second PCR of 7 to 11 cycles used a sample-barcoded 5' primer and a J-beta primer mix. TCRdb recomputed calls from the 5' RACE reads with MiXCR, one row per CDR3 protein. Here the sample spans about 720,000 distinct CDR3 sequences, around 25% being singletons. Germline V lookup: CDR1 SQVTM, CDR2 ANQGSEA. The CDR3 is made up of 13 amino acids. The V gene lost 5 bases and the J gene lost 2 bases, with 13 bases spanning the gap. Separately, the same data were catalogued under a study of T cells of mothers and their children.

Sequenced input: blood. This sequence joins TRBV29-1 and TRBJ2-7; D tentatively reads TRBD1 or TRBD2 (5 bases each). The TCR comes from a boy between 10 and 17 years old in good health. In DNA, the CDR3 is TGCAGCGTTCCCGGGACGGTGACCTACGAGCAGTACTTC. As protein: CSVPGTVTYEQYF.